One and the same sample provided the 20 T cell receptor beta chains below, sequenced in a study of patients and donors after allogeneic stem cell transplantation. TCRdb reprocessed the RT-PCR reads with MiXCR, giving one entry per CDR3 protein. The table records some 160,000 distinct CDR3 sequences, 24% of them present only once. Sequencing was performed on blood, either unsorted or a sorted T cell fraction (not recorded which). All receptors come from a human donor who was either an allogeneic HSCT recipient or a stem cell or donor lymphocyte infusion donor (not recorded which). It is not recorded whose cells these are; they may come from a transplant donor.

The chain employs TRBV12-3 or TRBV12-4 and TRBJ2-1; D not resolved. This CDR3 comprises 11 residues. Trimming took off 4 bases at V and 6 bases at J, with 4 bases between the two ends. The CDR3 region has the DNA TGTGCCAGCAGTTCTTTCAATGAGCAGTTCTTC. Translated: CASSSFNEQFF.

This clonotype was detected only a few times. The rearrangement links TRBV12-3 or TRBV12-4 to TRBJ1-2; TRBD1 is a possible D gene (5 bases). With 2 bases removed from V and 4 bases from J, the gap between germline ends came to 8 bases. The CDR3 runs to 13 residues. The CDR3 loop is CASSLLGPYGYTF. CDR3 nucleotide sequence: TGTGCCAGCAGTTTATTGGGGCCCTATGGCTACACCTTC.

The chain is built from TRBV12-3 or TRBV12-4 and TRBJ2-5, with 7 bases fitting TRBD1. V shed 7 bases, J shed 2 bases, and the junction held 4 bases outside the gene matches. The CDR3 extends over 13 amino acids. In nucleotides, the CDR3 is TGTGCCAGCACCGGGACAGCACAAGAGACCCAGTACTTC. Encoded protein: CASTGTAQETQYF.

This clonotype occurred a few times. The chain carries TRBV12-3 or TRBV12-4 and TRBJ2-7; D ambiguous. V dropped 3 bases and J dropped 4 bases, with 10 bases sitting between them. The CDR3 is made up of 13 amino acids. CDR3 DNA sequence: TGTGCCAGCAGTTTTTGGTGGGCTTACGAGCAGTACTTC. Its protein product is CASSFWWAYEQYF.

This clonotype was observed a handful of times. V gene TRBV27 combines with J gene TRBJ1-1, with a possible D match to TRBD1 (5 bases). The CDR3 is 13 residues long. CDR1 is MNHEY, CDR2 SMNVEV, per germline (reference sequence). Trimming removed 5 bases at V and 3 bases at J, with 10 bases between. CDR3 in amino acids: CASSPQGYTEAFF. CDR3 DNA sequence: TGTGCCAGCAGTCCTCAGGGTTACACTGAAGCTTTCTTT.

This clonotype was counted a few times. The chain combines TRBV20-1 with TRBJ2-3; D remains unclear. The CDR3 length is 10 residues. CDR1 and CDR2 from the germline V gene are DFQATT and SNEGSKA (reference sequence). V was trimmed by 3 bases and J by 6 bases, leaving 4 bases between them. The CDR3 nucleotides read TGCAGTGCTAGGGGGGATACGCAGTATTTT. Translating gives CSARGDTQYF.

The chain is built from TRBV4-3 and TRBJ1-1; 8 bases line up with TRBD1. The germline CDR1 and CDR2 sequences are LGHNA and YSLEER. CDR3 length equals 13 residues. V trimming: 10 bases; J trimming: 4 bases; junction bases outside the gene matches: 8. The CDR3 nucleotides read TGCGCCACCTCGGGGACAGGCCTCACTGAAGCTTTCTTT. Protein: CATSGTGLTEAFF.

Only a few counts were recorded for this clonotype. This chain joins TRBV5-1 and TRBJ1-2; the match to TRBD1 covers 8 bases. The trim removed 1 base at V and 2 bases at J, leaving 7 bases unmatched. The V gene's germline CDR1 is SGHRS and CDR2 YFSETQ. The CDR3 length is 16 residues. This chain's CDR3 is CASSLIAGGANYGYTF. In nucleotides, the CDR3 is TGCGCCAGCAGCTTGATAGCAGGGGGCGCGAACTATGGCTACACCTTC.

The gene calls are TRBV6-1 and TRBJ1-6, with D tentatively TRBD1 (6 bases). CDR1 is MNHNS and CDR2 is SASEGT in the germline V gene. V was shortened by 6 bases and J by 7 bases, with 10 bases between the two germline ends. CDR3 length: 13 residues. CDR3 residues: CASRSQGNSPLHF. CDR3 nucleotides: TGTGCCAGCAGGTCACAGGGAAATTCACCCCTCCACTTT.

This chain connects TRBV12-3 or TRBV12-4 to TRBJ2-5, with TRBD1 matching over 9 bases. CDR3 length: 14 amino acids. Trimming cost V 5 bases and J 2 bases; bases outside gene matches: 3. CDR3 sequence (DNA): TGTGCCAGCAGTAAGACAGGGGGGCAAGAGACCCAGTACTTC. It specifies CASSKTGGQETQYF.

The rearrangement joins TRBV20-1 to TRBJ1-5; D perhaps matches TRBD1 (5 bases). V was trimmed by 8 bases and J by 6 bases, leaving 17 bases between them. The CDR3 is 13 residues long. Germline V gene sequence: CDR1 DFQATT, CDR2 SNEGSKA (reference sequence). CDR3 sequence reads: CSFLRDPIQPQHF. The CDR3 coding sequence is TGCAGTTTTTTAAGGGACCCCATTCAGCCCCAGCATTTT.

The chain employs TRBV20-1 and TRBJ2-1, with 11 positions matching TRBD2. The CDR3 is 12 amino acids. Germline CDR1 reads DFQATT; CDR2 reads SNEGSKA (reference sequence). After removal of 6 bases from V and 14 bases from J, the junction contained 9 bases not matched to a gene. The CDR3 here is CSAPGTSGLEFF. CDR3 nucleotides: TGCAGTGCACCGGGGACTAGCGGTCTTGAGTTCTTC.

This clonotype has ten or more counts. This chain links TRBV20-1 with TRBJ2-3; D is perhaps TRBD1 or TRBD2 (7 bases each). The CDR3 contains 16 residues. V lost 0 bases, J lost 3 bases, and 16 bases lay in between. In germline, CDR1 is DFQATT, CDR2 SNEGSKA (reference sequence). CDR3 residues: CSARDPGGGQTDTQYF. The CDR3 nucleotides are TGCAGTGCTAGAGATCCAGGGGGAGGGCAAACAGATACGCAGTATTTT.

Only a few counts were recorded for this clonotype. V and J are TRBV6-6 and TRBJ2-7; D possibly corresponds to TRBD1 (6 bases). The germline V and J ends were trimmed by 3 bases and 2 bases, with 14 bases remaining between them. Germline assignment: CDR1 MNHNY and CDR2 SVGAGI (reference sequence). This CDR3 has 15 amino acids. The CDR3 loop reads CASSYPGTFAYEQYF. The CDR3 nucleotides read TGTGCCAGCAGTTATCCGGGGACATTCGCCTACGAGCAGTACTTC.

This clonotype was counted only a few times. V and J are TRBV5-1 and TRBJ1-6; 7 nucleotides match TRBD1. With 0 bases clipped from V and 8 bases from J, the junction kept 11 bases outside the gene matches. The CDR3 extends over 17 amino acids. Germline values: CDR1 SGHRS, CDR2 YFSETQ. CDR3 loop: CASSLDPYRGKDSPLHF. The CDR3 DNA reads as TGCGCCAGCAGCTTGGACCCCTACAGGGGAAAGGATTCACCCCTCCACTTT. The full variable domain, completed using reference TRBV5-1 and TRBJ1-6, is KAGVTQTPRYLIKTRGQQVTLSCSPISGHRSVSWYQQTPGQGLQFLFEYFSETQRNKGNFPGRFSGRQFSNSRSEMNVSTLELGDSALYLCASSLDPYRGKDSPLHFGNGTRLTVT.

V and J are TRBV29-1 and TRBJ1-2; D call uncertain. Trimming stripped 0 bases from V and 5 bases from J, with 4 bases between. The CDR3 is 11 amino acids. Germline CDR1 and CDR2: SQVTM and ANQGSEA. The chain's CDR3 is CSVEDLYGYTF. CDR3 DNA sequence: TGCAGCGTTGAAGATCTTTATGGCTACACCTTC.

The chain couples TRBV6-5 to TRBJ1-5; D possibly corresponds to TRBD1 (6 bases). Deletions cut 0 bases from V and 3 bases from J, with 9 bases between. CDR1 and CDR2 from the germline V gene are MNHEY and SVGAGI. The CDR3 extends over 15 amino acids. DNA for the CDR3: TGTGCCAGCAGTTACTCTTACAGGGCCAATCAGCCCCAGCATTTT. Its translation: CASSYSYRANQPQHF.

This chain joins TRBV7-2 and TRBJ1-1; D is uncertain. The CDR3 contains 14 residues. V lost 1 base and J lost 0, with 6 bases in between. Germline CDR1 and CDR2: SGHTA and FQGNSA. CDR3 protein: CASSLVRLNTEAFF. CDR3 sequence (DNA): TGTGCCAGCAGCTTAGTCCGTCTGAACACTGAAGCTTTCTTT.

The V gene is TRBV6-5, the J gene TRBJ2-2; D is possibly TRBD1 (6 bases). Germline values: CDR1 MNHEY, CDR2 SVGAGI. CDR3 length: 14 amino acids. The V and J ends lost 5 bases and 3 bases respectively, with 10 bases between them. In DNA, the CDR3 is TGTGCCAGCAGTCCCTACAGGGACACCGGGGAGCTGTTTTTT. Its protein is CASSPYRDTGELFF.

This clonotype was observed a few times. CDR3 nucleotides: TGTGCCAGCAGCCCAGAGTGGTCTCAGCCCCAGCATTTT. It yields the protein CASSPEWSQPQHF. This chain links TRBV12-3 or TRBV12-4 with TRBJ1-5; D gene unclear. V was cut by 6 bases and J by 6 bases, with 12 bases left in between. The CDR3 is made up of 13 amino acids.